Each of the 22 T cell receptor beta chains below was sequenced from the same sample in a study of blood T cell repertoires in COVID-19. The method was immunoSEQ multiplex PCR; TCRdb's version includes in-frame clones alone and lacks a portion of them. The sample shows 150,000 or so clones, 80% to 85% of them seen only once. Material for sequencing was peripheral blood. These receptors were collected from a woman between 55 and 75 years old with acute or convalescent COVID-19.

The chain couples TRBV6-6 to TRBJ1-5, with 9 positions matching TRBD1. Germline CDR1 MNHNY, CDR2 SVGAGI (reference sequence). The CDR3 loop spans 15 amino acids. The ends lost 6 bases at V and 6 bases at J; junction bases unmatched: 9. In DNA, the CDR3 is TGTGCCAGCAGGTCACCGGGACAGGGTGGTCAGCCCCAGCATTTT. Its translation: CASRSPGQGGQPQHF.

A few counts support this clone. This chain uses TRBV9 with TRBJ2-3; no firm D call. The V gene lost 3 bases and the J gene lost 4 bases, with 15 bases spanning the gap. The germline V gene encodes CDR1 SGDLS and CDR2 YYNGEE. The CDR3 is 15 amino acids. CDR3 sequence reads: CASSGSEPPADTQYF. The CDR3 coding sequence is TGTGCCAGCAGCGGGTCCGAGCCGCCCGCAGATACGCAGTATTTT.

The rearrangement uses TRBV25-1 and TRBJ1-6, with D perhaps matching TRBD1 (5 bases). The CDR3 runs 16 residues. V dropped 1 base and J dropped 5 bases, with 12 bases sitting between them. CDR1 is MGHDK and CDR2 is SYGVNS in the germline V gene. The CDR3 sequence: CASSESGRANNSPLHF. CDR3 bases: TGTGCCAGCAGTGAATCGGGCAGGGCGAATAATTCACCCCTCCACTTT.

This clone was observed a single time. This chain connects TRBV25-1 to TRBJ1-6; 12 bases are a match to TRBD1. The CDR3 runs to 17 residues. J was trimmed by 9 bases and V by 3 bases; bases with no gene match: 9. Germline-derived CDR1 and CDR2 are MGHDK and SYGVNS. The CDR3 DNA sequence: TGTGCCAGCAGTGATCCGGGACAGGGGGCTATAATTTCACCCCTCCACTTT. Its translation: CASSDPGQGAIISPLHF.

This chain uses TRBV6-1 with TRBJ2-1; 7 bases are a match to TRBD2. V dropped 4 bases and J dropped 2; count of bases not matched to a gene: 11. The CDR3 runs 17 residues. From germline, CDR1 is MNHNS and CDR2 SASEGT. CDR3 nucleotide sequence: TGTGCCAGCAGTGCGCTAGCGGTGGGGGATCCCTACAATGAGCAGTTCTTC. It encodes CASSALAVGDPYNEQFF.

The rearrangement uses TRBV5-1 and TRBJ1-1; 9 bases fit TRBD1. This CDR3 spans 16 amino acids. Germline CDR1 reads SGHRS; CDR2 reads YFSETQ. J was trimmed by 1 base and V by 2 bases; bases with no gene match: 6. The CDR3 coding sequence is TGCGCCAGCAGCTTAGACAGGGGGAGTAGGAACACTGAAGCTTTCTTT. It translates to CASSLDRGSRNTEAFF.

The rearrangement joins TRBV7-6 to TRBJ1-1; perhaps TRBD1 as D (5 bases). Germline V gene sequence: CDR1 SGHVS, CDR2 FNYEAQ. V gave up 2 bases and J gave up 11 bases, with 12 bases separating them. The CDR3 covers 12 residues. The CDR3 nucleotides are TGTGCCAGCAGCTTAATTGACAGAGAGGCTTTCTTT. Its protein is CASSLIDREAFF.

A single count supports this clone. This chain uses TRBV11-3 with TRBJ2-3; D ambiguous. V lost 0 bases and J lost 6, with 7 bases in between. CDR3 length: 13 residues. The germline CDR1 and CDR2 sequences are SGHNT and YENEEA. For the CDR3, the DNA is TGTGCCAGCAGCTTAGATCAGAGGGATACGCAGTATTTT. Its protein product is CASSLDQRDTQYF.

The chain carries TRBV28 and TRBJ1-5; 7 nucleotides align to TRBD1. Germline V gene lookup returns CDR1 MDHEN and CDR2 SYDVKM. V lost 5 bases to trimming and J lost 5 bases; unmatched junction nucleotides: 12. CDR3 length: 16 amino acids. CDR3: CASSPPGQKGHQPQHF. The CDR3 nucleotides are TGTGCCAGCAGTCCCCCGGGACAGAAGGGCCATCAGCCCCAGCATTTT.

The V and J genes are TRBV6-2 or TRBV6-3 and TRBJ1-1; 11 nucleotides match TRBD1. V lost 4 bases and J lost 0; bases outside the gene matches: 4. Per germline, CDR1 MNHEY and CDR2 SVGEGT. This CDR3 has 16 residues. This CDR3 reads CASSSGQGALNTEAFF. CDR3 DNA: TGTGCCAGCAGTTCAGGACAGGGGGCCCTGAACACTGAAGCTTTCTTT.

This clone was recorded at least ten times. The CDR3: CASSLYVGGQGSYEQYF. Here the CDR3 DNA reads TGTGCCAGCAGCCTATACGTGGGGGGACAGGGGTCCTACGAGCAGTACTTC. The chain links TRBV2 to TRBJ2-7, with TRBD1 matching 10 bases. V was pared by 6 bases and J by 1 base, with 12 bases of the junction left unmatched. Germline V CDR1 and CDR2: SNHLY, FYNNEI. The CDR3 covers 17 residues.

This clone is a singleton in its sample. The rearrangement uses TRBV14 and TRBJ2-1; 8 positions match TRBD1. Looked up from germline, CDR1 is SGHDN and CDR2 is FVKESK. The CDR3 length is 19 residues. The V segment lost 0 bases and the J segment 3 bases; nucleotides outside the gene matches: 13. CDR3 in amino acids: CASSQDPRQGPHFYNEQFF. The CDR3 bases are TGTGCCAGCAGCCAAGATCCCCGACAGGGGCCCCATTTCTACAATGAGCAGTTCTTC.

The gene calls are TRBV5-5 and TRBJ2-1, with D perhaps matching TRBD2 (5 bases). Germline-derived CDR1 and CDR2 are SGHKS and YYEKEE (reference sequence). Trimming took 4 bases from V and 8 from J, leaving 10 bases between them. The CDR3 totals 12 residues. The CDR3 DNA sequence: TGTGCCAGCAGCCTACTAGGCTATGAGCAGTTCTTC. Its protein is CASSLLGYEQFF.

The genes are TRBV28 and TRBJ2-7; TRBD1 is a possible D gene (5 bases). This CDR3 is 17 amino acids long. The ends were cut back, 5 bases at V and 6 bases at J, with 26 bases in the middle. The germline V gene has CDR1 MDHEN and CDR2 SYDVKM. CDR3 loop: CASSTGAGISLPGEQYF. The CDR3 DNA reads as TGTGCCAGCAGTACCGGAGCAGGGATTTCCCTTCCGGGCGAGCAGTACTTC.

This chain uses TRBV4-3 with TRBJ1-3; no definite D call. The germline V gene has CDR1 LGHNA and CDR2 YSLEER. V lost 1 base and J 0 bases, leaving 13 bases between the germline ends. This CDR3 is built from 17 residues. The CDR3 bases are TGCGCCAGCAGCCAAGCCCAGGCAGTAGTCTCTGGAAACACCATATATTTT. This sequence encodes CASSQAQAVVSGNTIYF.

This chain uses TRBV28 with TRBJ2-7; D unresolved. The V end was cut by 8 bases, the J end by 2 bases, with 13 bases between. CDR3 length: 13 residues. Germline loops: CDR1 MDHEN, CDR2 SYDVKM. CDR3 DNA sequence: TGTGCCAGCCTTACACGAACCCCCTACGAGCAGTACTTC. It translates to CASLTRTPYEQYF. Full variable domain (remainder filled in from reference TRBV28 and TRBJ2-7): DVKVTQSSRYLVKRTGEKVFLECVQDMDHENMFWYRQDPGLGLRLIYFSYDVKMKEKGDIPEGYSVSREKKERFSLILESASTNQTSMYLCASLTRTPYEQYFGPGTRLTVT.

The chain carries TRBV7-2 and TRBJ1-2; 7 nucleotides line up with TRBD1. Trimming removed 5 bases from V and 8 bases from J; junction bases left unmatched: 14. Germline V lookup: CDR1 SGHTA, CDR2 FQGNSA. This CDR3 has 15 amino acids. In DNA form, the CDR3 reads TGTGCCAGCAGCACTCTACGACAGGGCCCAGCGGGCTACACCTTC. Its translation: CASSTLRQGPAGYTF.

This chain uses TRBV19 with TRBJ1-6; no definite D call. CDR3 length: 15 amino acids. The germline V gene encodes CDR1 LNHDA and CDR2 SQIVND (reference sequence). Trimming left V 4 bases short and J 5 bases short, with 12 bases between. The CDR3, as DNA: TGTGCCAGTAGTAGGGGAGCCAAGGATAATTCACCCCTCCACTTT. Translating gives CASSRGAKDNSPLHF.

This chain links TRBV7-2 with TRBJ2-7; D is perhaps TRBD2 (5 bases). The length of the CDR3 is 14 residues. Trimming shortened V by 5 bases and J by 7 bases, and 18 bases separated the two germline ends. Germline values: CDR1 SGHTA, CDR2 FQGNSA. CDR3 in DNA: TGTGCCAGCAGCCTCGATTTCGGGTCGGGAGAGCAGTACTTC. As protein: CASSLDFGSGEQYF.

The chain uses TRBV24-1 and TRBJ1-6, with 9 bases lining up with TRBD1. Germline CDR1 KGHDR, CDR2 SFDVKD. CDR3 length: 15 amino acids. V was clipped by 2 bases and J by 7 bases; unmatched bases: 2. The CDR3 region is CATSDCDRGNSPLHF. For the CDR3, the DNA is TGTGCCACCAGTGATTGTGACAGGGGGAATTCACCCCTCCACTTT.

The rearrangement uses TRBV19 and TRBJ2-2; a weak D match, TRBD2 (7 bases). The germline V and J ends were trimmed by 6 bases and 4 bases, with 15 bases remaining between them. This CDR3 is built from 15 residues. Germline V gene data show CDR1 as LNHDA and CDR2 as SQIVND (reference sequence). The CDR3 loop reads CASRGGGRGTGELFF. DNA for the CDR3: TGTGCCAGTAGAGGGGGGGGCCGGGGCACCGGGGAGCTGTTTTTT.

The rearrangement links TRBV6-6 to TRBJ2-3; D is unresolved. V was shortened by 5 bases and J by 2 bases, with 5 bases between the two germline ends. The CDR3 covers 12 residues. Per germline, CDR1 MNHNY and CDR2 SVGAGI (reference sequence). CDR3 protein: CASSPVTDTQYF. Written as DNA, the CDR3 is TGTGCCAGCAGTCCCGTCACAGATACGCAGTATTTT.